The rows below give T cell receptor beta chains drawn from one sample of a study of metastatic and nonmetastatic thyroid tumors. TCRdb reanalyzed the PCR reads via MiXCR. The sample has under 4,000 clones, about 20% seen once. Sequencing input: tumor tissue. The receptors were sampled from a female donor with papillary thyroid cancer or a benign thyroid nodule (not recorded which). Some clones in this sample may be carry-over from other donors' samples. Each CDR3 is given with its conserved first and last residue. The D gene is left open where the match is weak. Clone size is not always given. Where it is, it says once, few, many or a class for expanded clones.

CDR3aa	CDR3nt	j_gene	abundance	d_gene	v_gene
CASSPTTEAFF	TGTGCCAGCAGCCCTACCACTGAAGCTTTCTTT	TRBJ1-1	medium-sized	-	TRBV28
CSARGQGAGNEQFF	TGCAGTGCTAGAGGACAGGGGGCAGGGAATGAGCAGTTCTTC	TRBJ2-1	-	TRBD1	TRBV20-1
CASSLGRNNEQFF	TGCGCCAGCAGCTTGGGACGGAACAATGAGCAGTTCTTC	TRBJ2-1	medium-sized	-	TRBV5-1
CATSREGESTDTQYF	TGTGCCACCAGCAGAGAGGGGGAGTCAACAGATACGCAGTATTTT	TRBJ2-3	medium-sized	-	TRBV15
CASRFRQGNLGYTF	TGTGCCAGCAGATTCCGACAGGGGAATCTTGGCTACACCTTC	TRBJ1-2	few	TRBD1	TRBV6-1
CAISEGLGAFF	TGTGCCATCAGTGAAGGACTCGGAGCTTTCTTT	TRBJ1-1	many	-	TRBV10-3
CATAFLAGGTDTQYF	TGTGCCACCGCTTTCCTAGCGGGAGGCACAGATACGCAGTATTTT	TRBJ2-3	few	TRBD2	TRBV28
CAGAPTYWGFF	TGTGCCGGAGCCCCCACCTACTGGGGTTTCTTT	TRBJ1-1	medium-sized	-	TRBV11-3
CASRDFTDTQYF	TGTGCCAGCAGGGATTTCACAGATACGCAGTATTTT	TRBJ2-3	few	-	TRBV28
CASSESPGQGADTQYF	TGTGCCAGCAGTGAGTCCCCGGGACAGGGCGCAGATACGCAGTATTTT	TRBJ2-3	few	TRBD1	TRBV6-4
CGSSPGSGRASWETQYF	TGTGGCAGCAGCCCGGGGAGCGGTAGGGCCTCGTGGGAGACCCAGTACTTC	TRBJ2-5	-	-	TRBV2
CASGQTGYFYEQYF	TGTGCCAGCGGGCAGACAGGGTATTTCTACGAGCAGTACTTC	TRBJ2-7	-	TRBD1	TRBV27
CASSPGLAGGADTQYF	TGTGCCAGCAGCCCAGGACTAGCGGGAGGAGCAGATACGCAGTATTTT	TRBJ2-3	-	TRBD2	TRBV11-2
CASRRSGLLSTDTQYF	TGTGCCAGCAGGAGGTCGGGACTGCTTAGCACAGATACGCAGTATTTT	TRBJ2-3	few	-	TRBV27
CAWSTDTPTARQETQYF	TGTGCCTGGAGTACGGACACGCCGACGGCTCGGCAAGAGACCCAGTACTTC	TRBJ2-5	-	-	TRBV30
CASSDYQAGGPDTQYF	TGCGCCAGCAGTGACTACCAAGCGGGAGGGCCAGATACGCAGTATTTT	TRBJ2-3	few	TRBD2	TRBV10-1
CSAYRGLDGYTF	TGCAGTGCTTACAGGGGGCTGGATGGCTACACCTTC	TRBJ1-2	-	TRBD1	TRBV20-1
CASSYAQYTEAFF	TGTGCCAGCAGTTACGCCCAGTACACTGAAGCTTTCTTT	TRBJ1-1	few	-	TRBV6-2/TRBV6-3
CASSENRDTEAFF	TGTGCCAGCAGTGAAAACAGGGACACTGAAGCTTTCTTT	TRBJ1-1	few	-	TRBV6-1
CASTDTETGELFF	TGTGCCAGCACAGACACGGAGACCGGGGAGCTGTTTTTT	TRBJ2-2	-	-	TRBV6-1
CASSVGSLLRETQYF	TGTGCCAGCAGCGTAGGCAGTCTTCTGAGAGAGACCCAGTACTTC	TRBJ2-5	medium-sized	-	TRBV9
CASSPPKVRNEQFF	TGTGCCAGCTCACCACCTAAAGTGAGGAATGAGCAGTTCTTC	TRBJ2-1	many	-	TRBV18
CASTLPGARHSEAFF	TGCGCCAGCACCCTACCCGGGGCAAGGCACTCTGAAGCTTTCTTT	TRBJ1-1	medium-sized	-	TRBV5-1
CASSFLLGTDTQYF	TGTGCCAGCAGTTTCTTACTGGGGACAGATACGCAGTATTTT	TRBJ2-3	many	-	TRBV28
CASSFLAGVLYNEQFF	TGTGCCAGCAGTTTCCTGGCGGGAGTACTCTACAATGAGCAGTTCTTC	TRBJ2-1	few	TRBD2	TRBV12-3/TRBV12-4
CASSATPSSYNSPLHF	TGTGCCAGCAGTGCCACTCCAAGCTCCTATAATTCACCCCTCCACTTT	TRBJ1-6	-	-	TRBV6-1
CASSLMRVYEQYF	TGTGCCAGCAGCTTAATGCGGGTCTACGAGCAGTACTTC	TRBJ2-7	-	-	TRBV7-8
CASSLGAGAGELFF	TGTGCCAGCAGCTTAGGAGCCGGGGCCGGGGAGCTGTTTTTT	TRBJ2-2	-	-	TRBV7-2
CASSYMTGRGQNGYTF	TGTGCCAGCAGTTACATGACCGGGAGAGGGCAGAATGGCTACACCTTC	TRBJ1-2	few	-	TRBV6-6
CASRRDRGFTEAFF	TGTGCCAGCAGGAGGGACAGGGGGTTCACTGAAGCTTTCTTT	TRBJ1-1	-	TRBD1	TRBV6-1
CASSLEGYEQYF	TGTGCCAGCAGCTTAGAGGGGTACGAGCAGTACTTC	TRBJ2-7	once	-	TRBV11-2
CASSYLAGLYNEQFF	TGTGCCAGCAGTTACTTGGCGGGACTCTACAATGAGCAGTTCTTC	TRBJ2-1	-	-	TRBV6-5
CASSLGGQLHYGYTF	TGTGCCAGCAGTTTAGGGGGACAGTTACACTATGGCTACACCTTC	TRBJ1-2	large	TRBD1	TRBV12-3/TRBV12-4
CASRLGGSSYNDQFF	TGTGCCAGCAGGTTAGGGGGTAGCTCCTACAATGATCAGTTCTTC	TRBJ2-1	few	-	TRBV28